This T cell receptor (beta chain) was sequenced in a study of CD8+CD57+ T cells in acquired aplastic anemia. TCR beta VDJ combinations and CDR3 sequences were profiled from genomic DNA. MiXCR was run by TCRdb on the reads, yielding one entry per CDR3 protein. The sample shows fewer than 250,000 distinct CDR3 sequences, approximately 50% of them seen only once. Patients sequenced had flow cytometry evidence of CD8+CD57+ cell expansion. The patients, all of them, had severe acquired aplastic anemia. The V end lost 7 bases, the J end lost 5 bases, and 23 bases lay between the germline ends. CDR3 length equals 16 residues.

The chain joins TRBV12-3 or TRBV12-4 to TRBJ1-2; D remains unclear. This TCR was recovered from a human donor with aplastic anemia. The sequenced sample consisted of sorted CD4+, CD8+, or CD8+CD57+ T cells (not recorded which) from PBMCs. The CDR3 spells CASTHPSISHQYGYTF. CDR3 DNA: TGTGCCAGCACCCACCCCTCGATCTCACATCAATATGGCTACACCTTC.